The clone carrying this TCR beta chain has a single count. This record belongs to a study of T-cell reconstitution after alpha-beta-depleted transplantation in children. The length of the CDR3 is 12 residues. V shed 0 bases and J shed 6 bases, with 6 bases lying between them. Per the germline V gene, CDR1 is SEHNR and CDR2 is FQNEAQ (reference sequence). The TCRbeta library incorporated unique molecular identifiers. TCRdb used MiXCR to reprocess the PCR reads, holding one entry per CDR3 protein. The sample yields over 200,000 distinct CDR3 sequences, 8.5% to 10% seen once. Sample: PBMCs from the stem cell graft donor, taken from the stem cell graft. The source is a human donor who donated a stem cell graft to a child with acute lymphoblastic leukemia. V usage is TRBV7-9 and J usage is TRBJ2-7; a weak D match, TRBD2 (6 bases). CDR3 protein: CASSLAEGEQYF. CDR3 nucleotides: TGTGCCAGCAGCTTAGCGGAGGGCGAGCAGTACTTC.